This T cell receptor beta chain originates from a study of T cell responses to AZD1222 COVID-19 vaccine. Study-level background: Pooled in the analysis were second doses at about 4 or about 12 weeks.

Generated by immunoSEQ multiplex PCR, the TCRdb table keeps only in-frame clones and is missing some. The sample contains about 120,000 clones, approximately 91% of which appear only once. This clone has just one count. Germline V lookup: CDR1 SGDLS, CDR2 YYNGEE. This CDR3 contains 14 residues. The ends were cut back, 3 bases at V and 1 base at J, with 8 bases in the middle. Sequenced here: peripheral blood, sampled on day 0 of AZD1222 vaccination. The chain carries TRBV9 and TRBJ2-4; maybe TRBD1 (6 bases). The TCR sequence derives from an adult in good health. CDR3 nucleotides: TGTGCCAGCAGCGCCGGACAGGCCAAAAACATTCAGTACTTC. Residues: CASSAGQAKNIQYF.